This T cell receptor (beta chain) appears in the sequencing data of a study of T cell changes during pregnancy in multiple sclerosis. Using immunoSEQ multiplex PCR, the repertoire was profiled, and TCRdb retains in-frame clones only, with some absent. Among 85,000 to 90,000 clones listed, approximately 95% were seen once. The receptor was isolated from a female donor in good health, enrolled as a control in a pregnancy study. Here the sequenced sample was peripheral blood, taken after pregnancy.

The CDR3 bases are TGTGCCAGCAGTTCCATGAATCAGCCCCAGCATTTT. Translated, it gives CASSSMNQPQHF. The chain joins TRBV6-6 to TRBJ1-5; D is undetermined. CDR1 and CDR2 (germline): MNHNY, SVGAGI (reference sequence). V dropped 4 bases and J dropped 4 bases, with 5 bases sitting between them. The CDR3 loop spans 12 amino acids.